The 20 T cell receptor beta chains reported below all come from one sample, sequenced in a study of shared clonotypes between healthy human individuals (dated by TCRdb to about 2020). Library method: the immunoSEQ multiplex PCR assay. The table comes from immuneACCESS by way of TCRdb, which keeps in-frame sequences with V and J called. Part of the clones is missing from these tables; in studies checked, under half for an unresolved V gene and the rest for unknown reasons. The sample includes about 610,000 clones, with almost 97% observed a single time. The leading ten clones occupy around 0.06% of the sample. Sequencing input: naive CD4+ T cells sorted from blood. The cell subset or site label, as the study defines it: CD45RA+ positively selected. The receptor source for this set is a woman aged 30 to 39 in good health.

The genes are TRBV21-1 and TRBJ2-1; TRBD2, the table's D call, was not compared with the DNA. TRBV21-1 is listed as a pseudogene. CDR3 length equals 16 residues. CDR3 DNA: TGTGCCAGCAGCAAGTGGCAGCCACCGACTTACAATGAGCAGTTCTTC. Translated, it gives CASSKWQPPTYNEQFF.

This chain connects TRBV19 to TRBJ2-2, with 14 positions matching TRBD2. This CDR3 has 17 residues. The trim removed 3 bases at V and 3 bases at J, leaving 3 bases unmatched. Germline loops: CDR1 LNHDA, CDR2 SQIVND (reference sequence). The CDR3 reads CASSMGLAGVDTGELFF. The DNA for the CDR3 is TGTGCCAGTAGTATGGGACTAGCGGGAGTAGACACCGGGGAGCTGTTTTTT.

V is TRBV5-4 and J is TRBJ1-6; D is undetermined. Looked up from germline, CDR1 is SGHNT and CDR2 is YYREEE (reference sequence). Trimming pared 4 bases from V and 7 bases from J, leaving 12 bases between. The CDR3 is 14 residues long. The CDR3 loop reads CASSDWTANSPLHF. The CDR3 DNA follows: TGTGCCAGCAGCGACTGGACTGCAAATTCACCCCTCCACTTT.

The chain recombines TRBV28 with TRBJ2-3; 11 bases match TRBD2. The CDR3 runs to 17 residues. J gave up 2 bases and V 5 bases, and 9 bases lay outside the gene matches. Germline V gives CDR1 MDHEN, CDR2 SYDVKM. CDR3 DNA sequence: TGTGCCAGCAGTCAAAATCTACTAGCGGGAGTCACAGATACGCAGTATTTT. Encoded protein: CASSQNLLAGVTDTQYF.

In regard to this clone: Other DNA variants within this sample encode the same CDR3. The rearrangement links TRBV5-1 to TRBJ2-1; 7 positions agree with TRBD2. Germline CDR1 reads SGHRS; CDR2 reads YFSETQ. V lost 4 bases, J lost 7 bases, and 5 bases stayed unmatched. The CDR3 is 13 amino acids. CDR3 in DNA: TGCGCCAGCAGCCTGGGGGGGTCGAATGAGCAGTTCTTC. Residues: CASSLGGSNEQFF.

The chain couples TRBV27 to TRBJ2-1; TRBD2 matches at 11 bases. V dropped 5 bases and J dropped 10; count of bases not matched to a gene: 16. Germline loops: CDR1 MNHEY, CDR2 SMNVEV (reference sequence). The CDR3 runs 17 residues. The chain's CDR3 is CASSRGPRVSGREEQFF. The CDR3 region has the DNA TGTGCCAGCAGTCGGGGCCCCCGGGTTAGCGGGAGGGAGGAGCAGTTCTTC.

This chain uses TRBV28 with TRBJ1-6; TRBD1 matches 7 bases. The CDR3 consists of 18 residues. J lost 10 bases, V lost 8 bases, and 23 bases had no gene match. The germline V gene has CDR1 MDHEN and CDR2 SYDVKM. The CDR3 DNA is TGTGCCAGCCTCCCCCCGGGACAGTCTTCACCCTCGGGATCACCCCTCCACTTT. Protein sequence: CASLPPGQSSPSGSPLHF.

The chain recombines TRBV10-1 with TRBJ1-5, with D tentatively TRBD1 (5 bases). Trimming left V 0 bases short and J 7 bases short, with 13 bases between. Germline-derived CDR1 and CDR2 are WNHNN and SYGVQD (reference sequence). The CDR3 has 15 amino acids. In DNA form, the CDR3 reads TGCGCCAGCAGTGAGTCGGGAGGGGCCGGCCAGCCCCAGCATTTT. Its translation is CASSESGGAGQPQHF.

The chain links TRBV7-3 to TRBJ2-3; D call uncertain. V lost 2 bases and J lost 2, with 2 bases in between. This CDR3 is built from 12 residues. Germline CDR1 and CDR2: SGHTA and FQGTGA. This chain's CDR3 is CASSLPTDTQYF. The CDR3 DNA follows: TGTGCCAGCAGCTTACCCACAGATACGCAGTATTTT. Full variable domain (outside the CDR3, taken from reference TRBV7-3 and TRBJ2-3): GAGVSQTPSNKVTEKGKYVELRCDPISGHTALYWYRQSLGQGPEFLIYFQGTGAADDSGLPNDRFFAVRPEGSVSTLKIQRTERGDSAVYLCASSLPTDTQYFGPGTRLTVL.

The chain couples TRBV2 to TRBJ2-2; D might be TRBD2 (6 bases). There are 15 residues in the CDR3. Per the germline V gene, CDR1 is SNHLY and CDR2 is FYNNEI. V lost 1 base and J 3 bases, leaving 9 bases between the germline ends. The CDR3 region is CASSEVGGYTGELFF. The CDR3, as DNA: TGTGCCAGCAGTGAAGTGGGGGGTTACACCGGGGAGCTGTTTTTT.

This chain uses TRBV11-2 with TRBJ2-1; TRBD2 matches at 9 bases. Trimming at V came to 1 base and at J to 9 bases, leaving 7 bases not matched to a gene. This CDR3 contains 15 residues. Germline V gives CDR1 SGHAT, CDR2 FQNNGV. Written as DNA, the CDR3 is TGTGCCAGCAGCTTAGCAGGGACTAGCACGGGTGAGCAGTTCTTC. Protein sequence: CASSLAGTSTGEQFF.

The chain has TRBV11-2 and TRBJ1-5; D unclear. This CDR3 contains 14 residues. V lost 0 bases and J lost 6, with 9 bases in between. The germline gives CDR1 SGHAT, CDR2 FQNNGV. CDR3: CASSLDGSGQPQHF. DNA for the CDR3: TGTGCCAGCAGCTTAGACGGGAGTGGTCAGCCCCAGCATTTT.

The CDR3 DNA reads as TGTGCCAGCAGTTACCCCGAGCGTCGACACGGGGAGACCCAGTACTTC. Its translation is CASSYPERRHGETQYF. The chain has TRBV6-5 and TRBJ2-5; unclear D gene. CDR3 length: 16 residues. V lost 2 bases to trimming and J lost 5 bases, with 18 bases between them. The germline CDR1 and CDR2 sequences are MNHEY and SVGAGI.

The V call is TRBV29-1, the J call TRBJ2-1; TRBD2 matches at 7 bases. After removal of 5 bases from V and 0 bases from J, the junction contained 10 bases not matched to a gene. This CDR3 spans 16 amino acids. CDR1 and CDR2 from the germline V gene are SQVTM and ANQGSEA. CDR3 in amino acids: CSVSAPLAVSYNEQFF. Here the CDR3 DNA reads TGCAGCGTTTCCGCCCCCCTAGCGGTCTCCTACAATGAGCAGTTCTTC.

V is TRBV2 and J is TRBJ2-3; unclear D gene. Trimming removed 8 bases from V and 0 bases from J, with 15 bases in between. Germline loops: CDR1 SNHLY, CDR2 FYNNEI. The CDR3 has 15 amino acids. CDR3 sequence reads: CASEYLSWSTDTQYF. CDR3 DNA sequence: TGTGCCAGCGAATACCTAAGCTGGAGCACAGATACGCAGTATTTT.

This sequence joins TRBV7-6 and TRBJ1-3; no clear D. The V end lost 1 base, the J end lost 0 bases, and 13 bases lay between the germline ends. The CDR3 covers 17 residues. CDR1 is SGHVS, CDR2 FNYEAQ, per germline. CDR3 coding DNA: TGTGCCAGCAGCTTAGTTTTGGGAGAAGTCTCTGGAAACACCATATATTTT. Translated: CASSLVLGEVSGNTIYF.

The chain employs TRBV10-3 and TRBJ2-7; TRBD1 matches 7 bases. V shed 10 bases, J shed 3 bases, and the junction held 15 bases outside the gene matches. Germline V gene sequence: CDR1 ENHRY, CDR2 SYGVKD. The CDR3 extends over 15 amino acids. CDR3 nucleotide sequence: TGTGCCACCCAGAGGGGTGGGGACAGTAACTACGAGCAGTACTTC. Translated, it gives CATQRGGDSNYEQYF.

The chain employs TRBV6-1 and TRBJ1-2; TRBD1 is a possible D gene (5 bases). There are 13 residues in the CDR3. Trimming left V 3 bases short and J 4 bases short, with 9 bases between. Germline CDR1 and CDR2: MNHNS and SASEGT. The CDR3 loop is CASSEDNLYGYTF. CDR3 in DNA: TGTGCCAGCAGTGAGGACAATCTCTATGGCTACACCTTC.

The V gene is TRBV2, the J gene TRBJ2-7; D uncertain. V lost 2 bases, J lost 0 bases, and 8 bases lay in between. The CDR3 is 14 amino acids. Germline V lookup: CDR1 SNHLY, CDR2 FYNNEI. In nucleotides, the CDR3 is TGTGCCAGCAGTGAACGTGGGGACTCCTACGAGCAGTACTTC. This codes for CASSERGDSYEQYF.

The chain couples TRBV27 to TRBJ1-2; D unclear. The CDR3 spans 12 residues. Germline V CDR1 and CDR2: MNHEY, SMNVEV (reference sequence). The V gene lost 10 bases and the J gene lost 4 bases, with 13 bases spanning the gap. In DNA form, the CDR3 reads TGTGCCACCCTTAACCGCATCTATGGCTACACCTTC. Residues: CATLNRIYGYTF.